The TCR beta chain under discussion was sequenced for a study of cytomegalovirus exposure and HLA in healthy donors. Study-level information: For the approximately 420 genotyped donors, 65% to 90% fell within the Caucasian-associated ancestry cluster.

V was trimmed by 0 bases and J by 5 bases, leaving 8 bases between them. Germline values: CDR1 SGHTA, CDR2 FQGNSA. This CDR3 is built from 14 residues. The PCR employed 60 Vbeta primers together with 13 Jbeta primers. The repertoire was sequenced with immunoSEQ multiplex PCR; TCRdb's copy has only in-frame clones and lacks some. Here the sample spans under 150,000 clones, about 85% being singletons. The TCR sequence derives from a boy younger than 18 in good health and CMV-seronegative. Input material: PBMCs. V usage is TRBV7-2 and J usage is TRBJ2-1, with D possibly matching TRBD2 (5 bases). This chain's CDR3 is CASSLARGNNEQFF. Written as DNA, the CDR3 is TGTGCCAGCAGCTTAGCGAGAGGGAACAATGAGCAGTTCTTC.